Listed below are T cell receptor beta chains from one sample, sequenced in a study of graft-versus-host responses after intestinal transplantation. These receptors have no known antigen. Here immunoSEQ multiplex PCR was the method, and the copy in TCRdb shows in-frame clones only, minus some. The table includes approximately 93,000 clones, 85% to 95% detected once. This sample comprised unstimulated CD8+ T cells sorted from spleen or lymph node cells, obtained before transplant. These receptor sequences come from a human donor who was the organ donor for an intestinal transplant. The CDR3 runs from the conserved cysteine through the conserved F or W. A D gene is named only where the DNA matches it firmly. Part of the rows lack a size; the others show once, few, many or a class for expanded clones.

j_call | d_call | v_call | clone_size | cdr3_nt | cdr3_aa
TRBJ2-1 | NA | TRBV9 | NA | TGTGCCAGCAGCGACACCTACAATGAGCAGTTCTTC | CASSDTYNEQFF
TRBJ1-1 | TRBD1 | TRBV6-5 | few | TGTGCCAGCAGGCAGTCTATCGACAGGGGAGCTTTCTTT | CASRQSIDRGAFF
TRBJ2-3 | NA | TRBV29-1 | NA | TGCAGCGTTTTGGGGGGTGCAGATACGCAGTATTTT | CSVLGGADTQYF
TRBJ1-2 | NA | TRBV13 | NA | TGTGCCAGCAGCTTCGACGGAGCCTATGGCTACACCTTC | CASSFDGAYGYTF
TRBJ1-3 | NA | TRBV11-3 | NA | TGTGCCAGCAGCTTAATGGGCCGTGAGGGAAACACCATATATTTT | CASSLMGREGNTIYF
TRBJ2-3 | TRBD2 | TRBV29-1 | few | TGCAGCGTTGTGGCTAGCGGGAGTTTGGATACGCAGTATTTT | CSVVASGSLDTQYF
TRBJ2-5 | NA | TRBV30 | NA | TGTGCCTGGAGTGTCCTTAATGTCAGGGGTGGTTGGGAGACCCAGTACTTC | CAWSVLNVRGGWETQYF
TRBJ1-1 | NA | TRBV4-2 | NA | TGTGCCAGCAGCAAAAGCTCCGGGTTCACTGAAGCTTTCTTT | CASSKSSGFTEAFF
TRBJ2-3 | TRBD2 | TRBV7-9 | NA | TGTGCCAGCAGCTCCTTAGCGGGGGGGACAGATACGCAGTATTTT | CASSSLAGGTDTQYF
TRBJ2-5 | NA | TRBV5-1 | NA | TGCGCCAGCAGCTTTCTAGGAGGCCAAGAGACCCAGTACTTC | CASSFLGGQETQYF
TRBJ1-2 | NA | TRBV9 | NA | TGTGCCAGCAGCCAAAACTTAGACAGGCGGTGGGGCTACACCTTC | CASSQNLDRRWGYTF
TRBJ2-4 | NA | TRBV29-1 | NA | TGCAGCGTTGAAGATTTTGCGGACATTCAGTACTTT | CSVEDFADIQYF
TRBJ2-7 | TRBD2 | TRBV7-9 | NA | TGTGCCAGCAGCTTACCCAACGGTGGCGGGAGGAAAGTCTACGAGCAGTACTTC | CASSLPNGGGRKVYEQYF
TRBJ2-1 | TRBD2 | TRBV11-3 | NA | TGTGCCAGCAGCGAGGCTAGCGGGGGATTTCGGGTCTTC | CASSEASGGFRVF
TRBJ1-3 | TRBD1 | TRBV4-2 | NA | TGTGCCAGCAGCCGGGGACAGGGGCAAGCCTTTTCTGGAAACACCATATATTTT | CASSRGQGQAFSGNTIYF
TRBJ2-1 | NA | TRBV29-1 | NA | TGCAGCGTTGTGAGGGAGTCTTGGTATGAGCAGTTCTTC | CSVVRESWYEQFF
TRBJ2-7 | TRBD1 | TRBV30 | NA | TGTGCCTGGAGCGCCTGGGACAGCAACTACGAGCAGTACTTC | CAWSAWDSNYEQYF
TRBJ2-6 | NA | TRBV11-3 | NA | TGTGCCAGCAGCTTAGCGCGTCTGGGGGCCAACGTCCTGACTTTC | CASSLARLGANVLTF
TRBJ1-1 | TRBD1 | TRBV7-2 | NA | TGTGCCAGCAGCTTACCGGGACAGGTGTTGGAAGCTTTCTTT | CASSLPGQVLEAFF
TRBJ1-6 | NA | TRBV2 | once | TGTGCCAGCAGTGAGAACAGGGATATTATAGATAATTCACCCCTCCACTTT | CASSENRDIIDNSPLHF
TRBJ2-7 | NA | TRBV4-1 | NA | TGCGCCAGCAGGCGCAATGAGGGTCAGATGGTCTCCTACGAGCAGTACTTC | CASRRNEGQMVSYEQYF
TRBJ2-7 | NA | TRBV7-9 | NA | TGTGCCAGCAGCTTCGGGGTTAACTACGAGCAGTACTTC | CASSFGVNYEQYF
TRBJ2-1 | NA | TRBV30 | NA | TGTGCCTGGAGTGGACGAGACCTCGGGGAAAATGAGCAGTTCTTC | CAWSGRDLGENEQFF
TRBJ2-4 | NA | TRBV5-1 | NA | TGCGCCAGCAGCAACTATTTAGGGGTAGCCAAAAACATTCAGTACTTC | CASSNYLGVAKNIQYF
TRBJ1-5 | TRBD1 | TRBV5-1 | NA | TGCGCCAGCAGCGAGACAGGGAACAATCAGCCCCAGCATTTT | CASSETGNNQPQHF
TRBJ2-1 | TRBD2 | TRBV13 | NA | TGTGCCAGCAGCTTAGAAGCGGGAGTTCCGGTTGAGCAGTTCTTC | CASSLEAGVPVEQFF
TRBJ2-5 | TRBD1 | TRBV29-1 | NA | TGCAGCGGGGACAGGGGGGAGGTTGAGACCCAGTACTTC | CSGDRGEVETQYF
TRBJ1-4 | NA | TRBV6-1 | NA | TGTGCCAGTGAAACAGGGTGGAATGAAGAAAAACTGTTTTTT | CASETGWNEEKLFF
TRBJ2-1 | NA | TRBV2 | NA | TGTGCCAGCCGGAACGCCGGAGACAATGAGCAGTTCTTC | CASRNAGDNEQFF
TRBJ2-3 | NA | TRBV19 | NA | TGTGCCAGTAGTATCGCAACAGGCACCAACACAGATACGCAGTATTTT | CASSIATGTNTDTQYF
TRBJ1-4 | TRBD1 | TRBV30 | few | TGTGCCTGGAGTACAGGGGGTAATGAAAAACTGTTTTTT | CAWSTGGNEKLFF
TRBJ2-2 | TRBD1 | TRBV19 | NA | TGTGCCAGTACCGAACAGGGGTGGGCGAACACCGGGGAGCTGTTTTTT | CASTEQGWANTGELFF
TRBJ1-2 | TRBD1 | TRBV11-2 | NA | TGTGCCAGCAGCCAAAACAGGGGAAAGGTTGGCTACACCTTC | CASSQNRGKVGYTF
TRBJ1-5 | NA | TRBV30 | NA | TGTGCCACCGGACAGAGAAATCAGCCCCAGCATTTT | CATGQRNQPQHF
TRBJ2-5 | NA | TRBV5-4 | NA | TGTGCCAGCAGCCCGGGGTACCAAGAGACCCAGTACTTC | CASSPGYQETQYF
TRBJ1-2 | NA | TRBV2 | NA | TGTGCCAGCAGTGAAGTCATGGACAACCGCTATGGCTACACCTTC | CASSEVMDNRYGYTF
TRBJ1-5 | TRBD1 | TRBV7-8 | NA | TGTGCCAGCAGCTTGACAGGGGGGGGTCAGCCCCAGCATTTT | CASSLTGGGQPQHF
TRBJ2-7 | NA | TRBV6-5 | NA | TGTGCCAGCAGTTATGAGGGTAACGAGCAGTACTTC | CASSYEGNEQYF
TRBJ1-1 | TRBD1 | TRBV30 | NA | TGTGCCTGCGGGGGACCGGGACAGGGTTGGTGGGGGGGCATGAACACTGAAGCTTTCTTT | CACGGPGQGWWGGMNTEAFF
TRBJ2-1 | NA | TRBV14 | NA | TGTGCCAGCAGCCATATTACAGGGAGCTCCTACAATGAGCAGTTCTTC | CASSHITGSSYNEQFF